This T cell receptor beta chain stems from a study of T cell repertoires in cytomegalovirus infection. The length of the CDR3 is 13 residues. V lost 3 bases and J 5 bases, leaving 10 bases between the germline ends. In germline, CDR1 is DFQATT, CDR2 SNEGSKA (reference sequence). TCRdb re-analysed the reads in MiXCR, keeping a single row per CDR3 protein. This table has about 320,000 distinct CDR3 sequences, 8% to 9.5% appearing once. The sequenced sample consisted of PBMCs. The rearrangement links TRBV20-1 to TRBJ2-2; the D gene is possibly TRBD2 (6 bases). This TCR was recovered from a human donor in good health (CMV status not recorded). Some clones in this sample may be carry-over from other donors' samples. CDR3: CSASGSRTGELFF. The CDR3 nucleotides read TGCAGTGCTAGCGGGAGCAGAACCGGGGAGCTGTTTTTT.